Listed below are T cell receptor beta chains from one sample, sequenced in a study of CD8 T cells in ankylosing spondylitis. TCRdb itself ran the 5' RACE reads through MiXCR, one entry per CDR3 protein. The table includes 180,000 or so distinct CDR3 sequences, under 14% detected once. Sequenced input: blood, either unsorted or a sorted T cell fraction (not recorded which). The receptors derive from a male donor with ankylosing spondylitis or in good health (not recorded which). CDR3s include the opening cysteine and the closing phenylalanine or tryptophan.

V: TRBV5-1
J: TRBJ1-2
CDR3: CASSLATGQGYYGYTF

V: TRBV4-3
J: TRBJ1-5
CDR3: CASSQGLNQPQHF

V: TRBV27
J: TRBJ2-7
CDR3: CASSFSGGYEQYF

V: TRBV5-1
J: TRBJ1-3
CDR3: CASSLNTQPGNTIYF

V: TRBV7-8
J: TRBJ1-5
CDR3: CASSLERGPNQPQHF

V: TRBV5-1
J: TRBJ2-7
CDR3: CASSAGTGGYEQYF

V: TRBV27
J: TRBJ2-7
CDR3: CASSPQVLSYEQYF

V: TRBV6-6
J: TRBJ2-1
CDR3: CASGLTYNEQFF

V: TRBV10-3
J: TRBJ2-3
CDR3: CAISEGDRGQQYF

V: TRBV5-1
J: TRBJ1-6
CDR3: CASSFEAPYSPLHF

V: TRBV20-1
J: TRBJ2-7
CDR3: CSPRTGPHKQYF

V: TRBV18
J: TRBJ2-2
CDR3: CASSPLFRSGTGRSGELFF

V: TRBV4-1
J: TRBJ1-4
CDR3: CASSSQDRPNEKLFF

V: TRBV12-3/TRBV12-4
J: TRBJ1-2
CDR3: CASSTTGGHYGYTF

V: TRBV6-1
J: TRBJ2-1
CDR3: CASSPLPANEQFF

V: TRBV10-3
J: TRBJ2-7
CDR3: CAISAVGEQYF

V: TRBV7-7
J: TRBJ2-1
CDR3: CASSPLSGGNNEQFF

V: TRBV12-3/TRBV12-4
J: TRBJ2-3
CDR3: CASSFMVAIDTQYF

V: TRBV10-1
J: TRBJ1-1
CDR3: CASSDTGIKTEAFF

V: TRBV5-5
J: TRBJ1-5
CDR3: CASSLGQSSPQPQHF

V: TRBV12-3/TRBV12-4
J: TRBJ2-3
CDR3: CASSFGRGSTDTQYF

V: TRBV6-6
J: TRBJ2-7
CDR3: CASSYRHEQYF

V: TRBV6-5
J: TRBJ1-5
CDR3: CASSFQGGDQPQHF

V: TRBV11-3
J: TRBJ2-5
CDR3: CASNYGVEARETQYF

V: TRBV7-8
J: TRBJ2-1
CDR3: CASSSLSGRALNEQFF

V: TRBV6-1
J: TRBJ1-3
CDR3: CASSEHRGHSGNTIYF

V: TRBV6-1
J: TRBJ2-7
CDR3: CASWGSVSSYEQYF

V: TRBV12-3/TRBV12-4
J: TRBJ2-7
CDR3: CASSLAATNPYEQYF

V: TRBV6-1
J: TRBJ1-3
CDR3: CASTLRDRVGGGNTIYF

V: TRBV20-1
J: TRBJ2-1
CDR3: CCASPGGTRGTLDEQFF

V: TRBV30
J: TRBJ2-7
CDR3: CAWSVGFSYEQYF

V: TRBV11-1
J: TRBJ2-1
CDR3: CASSFPSGSYSIEQFF

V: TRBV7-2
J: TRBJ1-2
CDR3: CASSLDRGRDGYTF